These 4 T cell receptor beta chains were sequenced from one sample in a study of shared clonotypes between healthy human individuals. Cells designated naive CD8 were CD45RO-negative and were positively selected for CCR7, with terminally differentiated effector memory CD45RA+ cells excluded. Some clones are missing from TCRdb's copy, which holds only in-frame ones; the method was immunoSEQ multiplex PCR. This table holds some 2 million clones, roughly 94% found once. The sample was naive CD8+ T cells sorted from blood. The receptors shown here come from a young man in good health.

This chain links TRBV9 with TRBJ1-1, with D perhaps matching TRBD1 (6 bases). Germline lookup yields CDR1 SGDLS and CDR2 YYNGEE. This CDR3 is built from 15 residues. The V gene lost 3 bases and the J gene lost 3 bases, with 15 bases spanning the gap. CDR3 amino acids: CASSAHPGEDTEAFF. In nucleotides, the CDR3 is TGTGCCAGCAGCGCCCATCCAGGGGAGGACACTGAAGCTTTCTTT.

This chain uses TRBV7-6 with TRBJ2-7; D unresolved. CDR1 SGHVS and CDR2 FNYEAQ come from the germline V gene. V gave up 1 base and J gave up 0 bases, with 4 bases separating them. The CDR3 runs to 13 residues. The DNA for the CDR3 is TGTGCCAGCAGCTTAGGCAACTCCTACGAGCAGTACTTC. This encodes CASSLGNSYEQYF.

This chain connects TRBV7-9 to TRBJ2-1; possibly TRBD1 or TRBD2 for D (6 bases each). V lost 6 bases to trimming and J lost 2 bases, with 20 bases between them. There are 17 residues in the CDR3. Germline-derived CDR1 and CDR2 are SEHNR and FQNEAQ (reference sequence). CDR3 residues: CASSPPGAADPYNEQFF. The CDR3 bases are TGTGCCAGCAGTCCACCGGGGGCCGCCGACCCCTACAATGAGCAGTTCTTC.

The chain recombines TRBV14 with TRBJ2-7; unclear D gene. This CDR3 spans 16 amino acids. Germline V gene sequence: CDR1 SGHDN, CDR2 FVKESK. Deletions cut 0 bases from V and 0 bases from J, with 12 bases between. The CDR3 loop is CASSQESGRNSYEQYF. Written as DNA, the CDR3 is TGTGCCAGCAGCCAAGAGTCTGGACGGAACTCCTACGAGCAGTACTTC.